This TCR beta chain was sequenced for a study of blood T cell repertoires in COVID-19. Study summary: The United States, Italy and Spain provided the acute and convalescent COVID-19 samples. PBMCs, B-cell-depleted T cells, or T cells were the source of the cDNA or gDNA that made up the material.

Per the original data handling: Reference gene primer amplification gave estimated nucleated cell counts. Some clones are missing from TCRdb's copy, which holds only in-frame ones; the method was immunoSEQ multiplex PCR. V and J calls plus clone size are reproduced from that table; the DNA served to infer D and trimming. The table lists approximately 230,000 clones, around 80% of them singletons. There are 12 residues in the CDR3. In germline, CDR1 is MDHEN, CDR2 SYDVKM. The V end was cut by 6 bases, the J end by 3 bases, with 9 bases between. Sequenced input: peripheral blood. The TCR sequence derives from a man older than 75 with acute or convalescent COVID-19. The rearrangement links TRBV28 to TRBJ2-7, with unresolved D. The CDR3 nucleotides are TGTGCCAGCAGCTCGGTAGTCTACGAGCAGTACTTC. It translates to CASSSVVYEQYF.